This is a list of T cell receptor beta chains from one sample in a study of siplizumab effects on memory and regulatory T cells. Libraries were prepared by immunoSEQ multiplex PCR; TCRdb keeps only in-frame clonotypes and omits some of them. The sample lists 45,000 to 60,000 clones; over 75% were seen once. Sequencing was performed on naive CD8+ T cells sorted from blood. The receptors come from a human donor in good health. Each CDR3 is given without its conserved first and last residue.

CDR3aa: ASSSTGELF
len: 9
v_gene: TRBV19
j_gene: TRBJ2-2

CDR3aa: ASTRGQETQY
len: 10
v_gene: TRBV2
j_gene: TRBJ2-5

CDR3aa: ASRVGAATGELF
len: 12
v_gene: TRBV4-1
j_gene: TRBJ2-2

CDR3aa: ASSLTGGHTDTQY
len: 13
v_gene: TRBV5-1
j_gene: TRBJ2-3

CDR3aa: ASSLVNAYEQY
len: 11
v_gene: TRBV7-2
j_gene: TRBJ2-7

CDR3aa: ASSQDLGGSGYT
len: 12
v_gene: TRBV14
j_gene: TRBJ1-2

CDR3aa: ASSLAEGGLLGTQY
len: 14
v_gene: TRBV5-1
j_gene: TRBJ2-5

CDR3aa: SVRPLSGYT
len: 9
v_gene: TRBV20-1
j_gene: TRBJ1-2

CDR3aa: ASSLQGYNEQF
len: 11
v_gene: TRBV27
j_gene: TRBJ2-1

CDR3aa: ASSSPPDETQY
len: 11
v_gene: TRBV6-6
j_gene: TRBJ2-5

CDR3aa: ASSLGTGLNEQF
len: 12
v_gene: TRBV5-6
j_gene: TRBJ2-1

CDR3aa: ASSVTSGGPYEQY
len: 13
v_gene: TRBV6-6
j_gene: TRBJ2-7

CDR3aa: ASTSPSHNEQF
len: 11
v_gene: TRBV2
j_gene: TRBJ2-1

CDR3aa: ASSLVPGTIYEQY
len: 13
v_gene: TRBV5-1
j_gene: TRBJ2-7

CDR3aa: ASSRQGDSPLH
len: 11
v_gene: TRBV19
j_gene: TRBJ1-6

CDR3aa: ASSEAQGTLGYT
len: 12
v_gene: TRBV6-1
j_gene: TRBJ1-2

CDR3aa: ASSQDAGLAPEQY
len: 13
v_gene: TRBV4-1
j_gene: TRBJ2-7

CDR3aa: ASSPTLNEQY
len: 10
v_gene: TRBV6-5
j_gene: TRBJ2-7

CDR3aa: ASSDITGNYEQY
len: 12
v_gene: TRBV2
j_gene: TRBJ2-7

CDR3aa: ASSLFSGGRPEQY
len: 13
v_gene: TRBV27
j_gene: TRBJ2-7

CDR3aa: ASSQDLGRGGEQY
len: 13
v_gene: TRBV4-1
j_gene: TRBJ2-7

CDR3aa: ASSFVQSGETQY
len: 12
v_gene: TRBV7-9
j_gene: TRBJ2-5

CDR3aa: ASSSDTKKEAQY
len: 12
v_gene: TRBV7-9
j_gene: TRBJ2-5

CDR3aa: ASSYYYRRENTEAF
len: 14
v_gene: TRBV6-5
j_gene: TRBJ1-1

CDR3aa: ASSLQGAGQPQH
len: 12
v_gene: TRBV27
j_gene: TRBJ1-5

CDR3aa: ASSPDRTLPDGQY
len: 13
v_gene: TRBV18
j_gene: TRBJ2-7

CDR3aa: ASSPSRTFSSSGNTIY
len: 16
v_gene: TRBV4-1
j_gene: TRBJ1-3

CDR3aa: ATSTRLATDTQY
len: 12
v_gene: TRBV15
j_gene: TRBJ2-3

CDR3aa: ASSIGQVYNNEQF
len: 13
v_gene: TRBV19
j_gene: TRBJ2-1

CDR3aa: ASTWEGLDTEAF
len: 12
v_gene: TRBV5-1
j_gene: TRBJ1-1

CDR3aa: ASSLWDNERNGYT
len: 13
v_gene: TRBV7-9
j_gene: TRBJ1-2

CDR3aa: ASSQDSVSSGYT
len: 12
v_gene: TRBV4-1
j_gene: TRBJ1-2

CDR3aa: ASSYSPGDSTDTQY
len: 14
v_gene: TRBV6-5
j_gene: TRBJ2-3

CDR3aa: ASSAPQIGTDTQY
len: 13
v_gene: TRBV27
j_gene: TRBJ2-3

CDR3aa: AISEPPSGTGTSYEQY
len: 16
v_gene: TRBV10-3
j_gene: TRBJ2-7

CDR3aa: ASSFPGAHTEAF
len: 12
v_gene: TRBV5-1
j_gene: TRBJ1-1

CDR3aa: ASSLDGNTEAF
len: 11
v_gene: TRBV4-1
j_gene: TRBJ1-1

CDR3aa: ASSLEASGANVLT
len: 13
v_gene: TRBV7-6
j_gene: TRBJ2-6

CDR3aa: ASSLVSLSGRETQY
len: 14
v_gene: TRBV28
j_gene: TRBJ2-5

CDR3aa: ASSESLWGASGGEKLF
len: 16
v_gene: TRBV6-1
j_gene: TRBJ1-4

CDR3aa: AIRDDGNTEAF
len: 11
v_gene: TRBV10-3
j_gene: TRBJ1-1

CDR3aa: ASSVVPDDRYEQY
len: 13
v_gene: TRBV9
j_gene: TRBJ2-7

CDR3aa: ASSQGAGGYEQY
len: 12
v_gene: TRBV4-1
j_gene: TRBJ2-7

CDR3aa: ASSLAGTWPYEQY
len: 13
v_gene: TRBV7-2
j_gene: TRBJ2-7

CDR3aa: ASSWQVGQEHQETQY
len: 15
v_gene: TRBV5-1
j_gene: TRBJ2-5